The 5 T cell receptor beta chains presented below share a single source sample, sequenced in a study of T-cell reconstitution after alpha-beta-depleted transplantation in children. Preparation of the TCRbeta library used unique molecular identifiers. TCRdb analysed the PCR reads with MiXCR anew, one entry per CDR3 protein. This sample carries approximately 630,000 distinct CDR3 sequences, around 13% of them seen once, and the ten largest clones take roughly 0.77%. The sequencing used PBMCs, collected before TCRalphabeta/CD19-depleted stem cell transplant. Receptor source: a girl aged 2-10 years with congenital amegakaryocytic thrombocytopenia, due to receive a stem cell transplant.

This clonotype was seen a handful of times. The chain carries TRBV10-3 and TRBJ2-3, with TRBD1 matching 11 bases. The germline gives CDR1 ENHRY, CDR2 SYGVKD. Trimming at V came to 9 bases and at J to 9 bases, leaving 17 bases not matched to a gene. The CDR3 has 16 amino acids. This CDR3 reads CAMSPGTGGPGETQYF. CDR3 nucleotides: TGTGCCATGAGCCCCGGGACAGGGGGTCCTGGGGAGACGCAGTATTTT.

This clonotype was detected many times. The chain links TRBV12-3 or TRBV12-4 to TRBJ1-2, with D maybe TRBD1 (5 bases). V lost 6 bases and J lost 8, with 13 bases in between. The CDR3 contains 12 residues. The CDR3 here is CASRFPGTGYTF. DNA of the CDR3: TGTGCCAGCAGATTTCCGGGGACCGGCTACACCTTC.

CDR3 sequence (DNA): TGTGCCAGCAGTGAGACAGGAGGTTACAATGAGCAGTTCTTC. The encoded protein is CASSETGGYNEQFF. The chain links TRBV27 to TRBJ2-1; tentatively, D is TRBD1 (6 bases). CDR1 is MNHEY and CDR2 is SMNVEV in the germline V gene (reference sequence). The CDR3 extends over 14 amino acids. Between the trimmed V and J ends, which lost 5 bases and 4 bases, there was a span of 12 bases.

This clonotype has at least ten counts. This chain's CDR3 is CASSQTSGRSSYEQYF. CDR3 nucleotide sequence: TGTGCCAGCAGCCAGACTAGCGGAAGGAGCTCCTACGAGCAGTACTTC. The gene calls are TRBV3-1 and TRBJ2-7, with 9 bases identical to TRBD2. CDR3 size: 16 residues. The germline V gene has CDR1 LGHDT and CDR2 YNNKEL (reference sequence). Trimming removed 3 bases from V and 0 bases from J; junction bases left unmatched: 6.

The rearrangement uses TRBV29-1 and TRBJ2-3, with 8 bases aligning to TRBD2. V gave up 0 bases and J gave up 3 bases; unmatched junction bases: 5. In germline, CDR1 is SQVTM, CDR2 ANQGSEA. The CDR3 totals 15 residues. CDR3 nucleotides: TGCAGCGTTGAAGAAACGGGAGGGGAGACAGATACGCAGTATTTT. It translates to CSVEETGGETDTQYF.